Listed below are T cell receptor beta chains from one sample, sequenced in a study of CD8 T cells in Susac syndrome. TCRdb re-analysed the immunoSEQ multiplex PCR reads in MiXCR, keeping a single row per CDR3 protein. In the table there are approximately 200,000 distinct CDR3 sequences, roughly 94% of which are singletons. Sequenced material: CD4+ T cells from PBMCs. The source is a human donor with multiple sclerosis. CDR3s include the opening cysteine and the closing phenylalanine or tryptophan. The D gene is left open where the match is weak. A row's size may be missing; if present it is once, few, many or a size class.

J gene | V gene | D gene | clone size | CDR3 protein | CDR3 DNA
TRBJ2-5 | TRBV12-3/TRBV12-4 | . | . | CASSPGAQETQYF | TGTGCCAGCAGTCCCGGGGCTCAAGAGACCCAGTACTTC
TRBJ2-7 | TRBV12-3/TRBV12-4 | . | . | CASARNPYEQYF | TGTGCCAGCGCCCGAAATCCCTACGAGCAGTACTTC
TRBJ1-1 | TRBV29-1 | . | . | CSVVAYHEAFF | TGCAGCGTTGTGGCATATCATGAAGCTTTCTTT
TRBJ2-1 | TRBV24-1 | . | . | CATSDTTGRTYNEQFF | TGTGCCACCAGTGACACGACAGGGAGGACCTACAATGAGCAGTTCTTC
TRBJ2-6 | TRBV20-1 | . | . | CSARDYGQGTGANVLTF | TGCAGTGCTAGAGATTATGGTCAGGGAACTGGGGCCAACGTCCTGACTTTC
TRBJ2-1 | TRBV11-1 | TRBD1 | . | CASTPGQVYNEQFF | TGTGCCAGCACACCGGGACAGGTCTACAATGAGCAGTTCTTC
TRBJ1-1 | TRBV20-1 | . | . | CSAQKEGDPNTEAFF | TGCAGTGCTCAAAAAGAGGGGGACCCGAACACTGAAGCTTTCTTT
TRBJ2-7 | TRBV4-1 | . | . | CASSPSTGQFHEQYF | TGCGCCAGCAGCCCTTCCACAGGACAGTTTCACGAGCAGTACTTC
TRBJ2-1 | TRBV12-3/TRBV12-4 | TRBD2 | . | CASSRPTSGGLYNEQFF | TGTGCCAGCAGCCGCCCCACTAGCGGGGGCTTGTACAATGAGCAGTTCTTC
TRBJ2-3 | TRBV3-1 | TRBD2 | . | CASSQVLAGPKDTQYF | TGTGCCAGCAGCCAAGTACTAGCGGGTCCAAAAGATACGCAGTATTTT
TRBJ1-5 | TRBV20-1 | . | once | CSARGRMQPQHF | TGCAGTGCTCGGGGAAGGATGCAGCCCCAGCATTTT
TRBJ2-1 | TRBV9 | . | . | CASSVDSEQFF | TGTGCCAGCAGCGTAGACAGTGAGCAGTTCTTC
TRBJ1-1 | TRBV30 | . | . | CAWSSPGRAMNTEAFF | TGTGCCTGGAGTTCCCCGGGTAGAGCTATGAACACTGAAGCTTTCTTT
TRBJ2-3 | TRBV20-1 | . | . | CSARGGISTDTQYF | TGCAGTGCCAGGGGCGGGATAAGCACAGATACGCAGTATTTT
TRBJ2-3 | TRBV15 | TRBD1 | . | CATSRVGRGQGTQYF | TGTGCCACCAGCAGAGTTGGAAGGGGGCAGGGTACGCAGTATTTT
TRBJ1-2 | TRBV13 | . | once | CASSPKTSPTPSYGYTF | TGTGCCAGCAGCCCGAAGACATCCCCAACCCCGAGCTATGGCTACACCTTC
TRBJ2-6 | TRBV12-5 | . | . | CASGPPTRASGANVLTF | TGTGCTAGTGGTCCCCCCACCCGGGCCTCTGGGGCCAACGTCCTGACTTTC
TRBJ2-1 | TRBV30 | TRBD2 | . | CAWSNIHLSLRGGEDEQFF | TGTGCCTGGAGTAATATACACCTCAGTCTGCGGGGGGGTGAAGATGAGCAGTTCTTC
TRBJ2-3 | TRBV30 | . | . | CAWRPTGGQRGNTQYF | TGTGCCTGGAGACCTACGGGTGGTCAGAGGGGGAATACGCAGTATTTT
TRBJ1-5 | TRBV6-2/TRBV6-3 | . | . | CASTVGESNQPQHF | TGTGCCAGCACGGTAGGGGAAAGCAATCAGCCCCAGCATTTT
TRBJ2-3 | TRBV6-1 | . | . | CASSLRDVTMADTQYF | TGTGCCAGCAGCCTCCGGGACGTCACCATGGCAGATACGCAGTATTTT
TRBJ1-5 | TRBV7-2 | . | . | CASSTFFDQPQHF | TGTGCCAGCAGTACGTTCTTCGATCAGCCCCAGCATTTT
TRBJ1-3 | TRBV2 | TRBD1 | . | CASRLGQSSGNTIYF | TGTGCCAGCAGGTTGGGACAGAGCTCTGGAAACACCATATATTTT